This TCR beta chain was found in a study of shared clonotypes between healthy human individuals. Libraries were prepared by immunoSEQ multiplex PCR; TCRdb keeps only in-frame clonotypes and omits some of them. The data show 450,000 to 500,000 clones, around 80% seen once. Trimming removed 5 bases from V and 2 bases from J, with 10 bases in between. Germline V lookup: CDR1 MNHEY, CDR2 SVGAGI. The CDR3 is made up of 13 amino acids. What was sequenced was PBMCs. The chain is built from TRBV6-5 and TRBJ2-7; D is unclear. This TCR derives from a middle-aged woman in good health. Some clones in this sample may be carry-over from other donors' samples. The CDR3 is CASSPLAPYEQYF. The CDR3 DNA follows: TGTGCCAGCAGTCCTCTCGCACCCTACGAGCAGTACTTC.